This is a list of T cell receptor beta chains from one sample in a study of breast tumors, draining lymph nodes, adjacent tissues. Using its own MiXCR run on the multiplex PCR reads, TCRdb lists one record per CDR3 protein. The table records about 94,000 distinct CDR3 sequences, around 28% of them present only once. Sequencing was performed on axillary lymph node tissue. These receptor sequences come from a female donor with breast cancer. Some clones in this sample may be carry-over from other donors' samples. Each CDR3 is given with its conserved first and last residue. Each record gives: D gene, J gene, clone size, V gene, CDR3 protein, CDR3 DNA. The D gene is left open where the match is weak. Clone size is shown for a subset of rows, as once, few, many or a class of expanded clone.

>TRBD2|TRBJ2-1|many|TRBV20-1
CSASSLAGGEQFF
TGCAGTGCTAGCAGTCTAGCGGGCGGAGAGCAGTTCTTC
>.|TRBJ2-5|many|TRBV7-7
CASSPPPGRDVRETQYF
TGTGCCAGCAGCCCTCCCCCGGGACGGGACGTACGTGAGACCCAGTACTTC
>TRBD1|TRBJ2-3|.|TRBV7-9
CASRPGQGTTDTQYF
TGTGCCAGCAGACCGGGACAGGGGACCACAGATACGCAGTATTTT
>TRBD1|TRBJ2-3|.|TRBV5-1
CASSRTGQGTDTQYF
TGCGCCAGCAGCCGTACGGGACAGGGCACAGATACGCAGTATTTT
>TRBD2|TRBJ2-5|many|TRBV3-1
CASSQGAGEGETQYF
TGTGCCAGCAGCCAAGGCGCGGGAGAGGGTGAGACCCAGTACTTC
>.|TRBJ1-2|many|TRBV24-1
CATSDFGSNYGYTF
TGTGCCACCAGTGATTTTGGGTCTAACTATGGCTACACCTTC
>.|TRBJ2-7|many|TRBV30
CAWGFQPYEQYF
TGTGCCTGGGGTTTCCAACCATACGAGCAGTACTTC
>.|TRBJ2-5|many|TRBV9
CASSISPGQETQYF
TGTGCCAGCAGCATAAGCCCGGGGCAAGAGACCCAGTACTTC
>.|TRBJ2-7|many|TRBV5-1
CASSGETYEQYF
TGCGCCAGCAGCGGTGAGACCTACGAGCAGTACTTC
>TRBD1|TRBJ2-7|.|TRBV18
CACSSGQAMSYEQYF
TGTGCCTGCTCATCGGGACAGGCGATGTCCTACGAGCAGTACTTC
>.|TRBJ2-1|many|TRBV7-2
CASSLGPVGNEQFF
TGTGCCAGCAGCTTAGGCCCCGTGGGGAATGAGCAGTTCTTC
>TRBD2|TRBJ2-2|many|TRBV3-1
CASSSRLAGGFNAGELFF
TGTGCCAGCAGCTCTAGACTAGCGGGAGGTTTTAACGCCGGGGAGCTGTTTTTT
>.|TRBJ2-7|many|TRBV29-1
CSAQGDSGKGSYEQYF
TGCAGCGCCCAAGGGGACAGCGGGAAGGGTTCCTACGAGCAGTACTTC
>.|TRBJ2-7|many|TRBV24-1
CATSYGGRQYF
TGTGCCACCAGTTACGGGGGGCGGCAGTACTTC
>TRBD1|TRBJ2-7|many|TRBV27
CASSTWDRTYEQYF
TGTGCCAGCAGTACCTGGGACAGAACCTACGAGCAGTACTTC
>.|TRBJ2-1|many|TRBV2
CASSEGPAQAIEQFF
TGTGCCAGCAGTGAAGGTCCGGCCCAGGCAATTGAGCAGTTCTTC
>TRBD1|TRBJ2-7|many|TRBV6-2/TRBV6-3
CASRTGTVYEQYF
TGTGCCAGCAGAACCGGGACAGTCTACGAGCAGTACTTC
>.|TRBJ2-7|many|TRBV10-2
CASSGTGGAYEQYF
TGCGCCAGCAGTGGTACAGGGGGGGCCTACGAGCAGTACTTC
>.|TRBJ2-7|many|TRBV7-2
CASSLVGYEQYF
TGTGCCAGCAGCTTAGTGGGCTACGAGCAGTACTTC
>TRBD2|TRBJ2-1|many|TRBV7-2
CASSLPAGVHNEQFF
TGTGCCAGCAGCTTACCGGCGGGAGTCCACAATGAGCAGTTCTTC
>.|TRBJ2-5|.|TRBV12-3/TRBV12-4
CASSASRGETQYF
TGTGCCAGCAGCGCTTCCCGGGGGGAGACCCAGTACTTC
>.|TRBJ1-5|.|TRBV19
CASHPSSGSNQLQHF
TGTGCCAGCCATCCTTCAAGTGGGAGCAATCAGCTCCAGCATTTT
>TRBD2|TRBJ2-3|many|TRBV18
CASLPGLGSLSTDTQYF
TGTGCCAGCCTGCCTGGACTAGGCAGCCTTAGCACAGATACGCAGTATTTT
>.|TRBJ2-3|.|TRBV7-9
CASSLKHEQRREVPDAQYF
TGTGCCAGCAGCTTAAAACACGAACAACGGAGGGAAGTTCCAGATGCGCAGTATTTT
>.|TRBJ1-6|many|TRBV6-1
CASSEGGFFSPLHF
TGTGCCAGCAGTGAAGGAGGGTTCTTTTCACCCCTCCACTTT
>.|TRBJ1-2|.|TRBV30
CAWSTGNYGYTF
TGTGCCTGGAGTACGGGGAACTATGGCTACACCTTC
>.|TRBJ2-1|.|TRBV28
CASSRVLSGSYNEQFF
TGTGCCAGCAGTCGGGTACTTAGTGGGTCCTACAATGAGCAGTTCTTC
>.|TRBJ2-7|many|TRBV11-2
CASSLGGFYEQYF
TGTGCCAGCAGCTTAGGCGGGTTCTACGAGCAGTACTTC
>TRBD2|TRBJ2-3|.|TRBV10-2
CASSGFRAGVDPSPYF
TGCGCCAGCAGTGGGTTTCGTGCGGGAGTGGATCCTTCGCCGTATTTT
>TRBD2|TRBJ2-5|many|TRBV19
CASSPGRRETQYF
TGTGCCAGTAGTCCCGGGAGGCGGGAGACCCAGTACTTC
>.|TRBJ2-7|many|TRBV19
CASSMSGRRNSYEQYF
TGTGCCAGTAGTATGTCGGGGCGGCGGAACTCCTACGAGCAGTACTTC
>.|TRBJ2-6|many|TRBV7-2
CASGYRSSGANVLTF
TGTGCCAGCGGCTACAGGAGCTCTGGGGCCAACGTCCTGACTTTC
>.|TRBJ2-1|many|TRBV6-6
CASTYEPEEQFF
TGTGCCAGCACCTATGAACCGGAGGAGCAGTTCTTC
>TRBD1|TRBJ1-4|.|TRBV28
CASSLGKGTGKTNEKLFF
TGTGCCAGCAGTTTGGGAAAAGGGACAGGGAAAACTAATGAAAAACTGTTTTTT
>.|TRBJ2-2|.|TRBV10-1
CASGDSGSTGELFF
TGCGCCAGCGGCGACAGTGGAAGCACCGGGGAGCTGTTTTTT
>.|TRBJ1-1|.|TRBV20-1
CSGLERRAEAFF
TGCAGTGGCCTCGAACGCCGCGCTGAAGCTTTCTTT
>.|TRBJ1-2|many|TRBV11-3
CTSSLGYSWTEVYGYTF
TGTACCAGCAGCTTAGGGTATTCGTGGACAGAGGTCTATGGCTACACCTTC
>.|TRBJ2-3|many|TRBV7-3
CASSYQGSTDTQYF
TGTGCCAGCAGCTATCAGGGGTCCACAGATACGCAGTATTTT
>.|TRBJ1-2|many|TRBV4-1
CASSQDPQGALYGYTF
TGCGCCAGCAGCCAAGACCCCCAGGGCGCCCTATATGGCTACACCTTC
>TRBD2|TRBJ2-3|.|TRBV20-1
CSAERSGRDEDTQYF
TGCAGTGCCGAGAGGAGCGGGAGGGATGAAGATACGCAGTATTTT
>TRBD1|TRBJ2-2|many|TRBV24-1
CATSDKGTGGHQITGELFF
TGTGCCACCAGTGACAAAGGGACAGGGGGCCACCAAATAACCGGGGAGCTGTTTTTT
>.|TRBJ1-2|many|TRBV19
CASSLRQENYGYTF
TGTGCCAGTAGCCTGAGACAGGAAAACTATGGCTACACCTTC